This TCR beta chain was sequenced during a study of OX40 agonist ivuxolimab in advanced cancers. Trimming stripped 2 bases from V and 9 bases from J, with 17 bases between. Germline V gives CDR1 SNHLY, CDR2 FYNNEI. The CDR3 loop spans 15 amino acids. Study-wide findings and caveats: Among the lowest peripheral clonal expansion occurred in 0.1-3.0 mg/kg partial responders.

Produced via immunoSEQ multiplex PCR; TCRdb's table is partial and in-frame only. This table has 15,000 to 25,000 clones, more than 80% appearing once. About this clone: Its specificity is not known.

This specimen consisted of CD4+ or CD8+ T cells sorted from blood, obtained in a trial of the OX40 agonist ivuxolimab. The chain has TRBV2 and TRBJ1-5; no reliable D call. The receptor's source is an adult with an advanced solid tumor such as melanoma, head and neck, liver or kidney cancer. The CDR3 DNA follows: TGTGCCAGCAGTGAAATGAAGCACCCTCGCCGGCCCCAGCATTTT. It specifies CASSEMKHPRRPQHF.